One and the same sample provided the 20 T cell receptor beta chains below, sequenced in a study of T-cell reconstitution after alpha-beta-depleted transplantation in children. Unique molecular identifiers were used in preparing the TCRbeta library. MiXCR, run by TCRdb on the PCR reads, gives a single entry per CDR3 protein. The data contain roughly 310,000 distinct CDR3 sequences, approximately 23% of them seen just once; the ten biggest clones take up approximately 11%. Material: PBMCs, mostly from graft donor cells, obtained 180 days after TCRalphabeta/CD19-depleted stem cell transplant. The receptors here all came from a male patient younger than 18 who had a stem cell transplant for acute lymphoblastic leukemia, so the T cells may come from the graft donor.

This chain connects TRBV25-1 to TRBJ2-2; maybe TRBD1 (6 bases). The germline V and J ends were trimmed by 7 bases and 6 bases, with 12 bases remaining between them. The CDR3 has 13 amino acids. The germline V gene encodes CDR1 MGHDK and CDR2 SYGVNS. The CDR3 region is CASNDRKAGELFF. The CDR3 nucleotides are TGTGCCAGCAACGACAGGAAAGCCGGGGAGCTGTTTTTT.

This clonotype was observed a few times. The rearrangement links TRBV5-1 to TRBJ1-5, with D possibly being TRBD1 (6 bases). The germline CDR1 and CDR2 sequences are SGHRS and YFSETQ. The CDR3 extends over 16 amino acids. V was shortened by 4 bases and J by 0 bases, with 14 bases between the two germline ends. CDR3 region: CASSRGQSYSNQPQHF. In DNA, the CDR3 is TGCGCCAGCAGCCGTGGACAGAGTTATAGCAATCAGCCCCAGCATTTT. Supplemented by reference TRBV5-1 and TRBJ1-5, the full variable domain reads KAGVTQTPRYLIKTRGQQVTLSCSPISGHRSVSWYQQTPGQGLQFLFEYFSETQRNKGNFPGRFSGRQFSNSRSEMNVSTLELGDSALYLCASSRGQSYSNQPQHFGDGTRLSIL.

The V gene is TRBV20-1, the J gene TRBJ2-1; 9 positions match TRBD2. J was trimmed by 6 bases and V by 6 bases; bases with no gene match: 9. The CDR3 runs 14 residues. CDR1 DFQATT and CDR2 SNEGSKA come from the germline V gene (reference sequence). CDR3 region: CSAKTSGGVNEQFF. CDR3 bases: TGCAGTGCAAAGACTAGCGGAGGAGTCAATGAGCAGTTCTTC.

As DNA, the CDR3 is TGTGCCAGCAGTTCCCTCCCCCGACAGGCAATTTCCGGGGAGCTGTTTTTT. Translation: CASSSLPRQAISGELFF. The V and J genes are TRBV25-1 and TRBJ2-2; TRBD1 is a possible D gene (6 bases). The V gene's germline CDR1 is MGHDK and CDR2 SYGVNS. Trimming pared 5 bases from V and 6 bases from J, leaving 22 bases between. The CDR3 runs 17 residues.

The gene calls are TRBV6-5 and TRBJ1-2, with D possibly TRBD1 on 6 matching bases. V lost 6 bases, J lost 4 bases, and 9 bases lay in between. There are 12 residues in the CDR3. Germline values: CDR1 MNHEY, CDR2 SVGAGI. CDR3 protein: CASRLGAYGYTF. The CDR3 nucleotides read TGTGCCAGCAGACTGGGGGCCTATGGCTACACCTTC.

Notes on this clonotype: An end of the junction differs from the germline gene, which may be a read error. The V gene is TRBV7-2, the J gene TRBJ2-2; tentative D call: TRBD1 (6 bases). This CDR3 is built from 16 residues. CDR1 and CDR2 from the germline V gene are SGHTA and FQGNSA. The CDR3 DNA is TGTGCCAGCAGCTTACCCAGACAGGTGAACACCGGGGAGCTGCTTTTT. It specifies CASSLPRQVNTGELLF.

Only one count was recorded for this clonotype. The CDR3 loop reads CASSQEGGGANTEAFF. The CDR3 coding sequence is TGCGCCAGCAGCCAAGAAGGGGGGGGGGCGAACACTGAAGCTTTCTTT. The chain recombines TRBV4-1 with TRBJ1-1, with TRBD1 as a possible D gene (6 bases). This CDR3 spans 16 amino acids. Deletions cut 0 bases from V and 1 base from J, with 12 bases between. Germline V gives CDR1 MGHRA, CDR2 YSYEKL.

V usage is TRBV11-2 and J usage is TRBJ2-3; D may match TRBD1 or TRBD2 (5 bases each). Trimming took 5 bases from V and 2 from J, leaving 11 bases between them. This CDR3 is 14 amino acids long. Germline V gene sequence: CDR1 SGHAT, CDR2 FQNNGV. CDR3 residues: CASSQGVNTDTQYF. CDR3 nucleotides: TGTGCCAGCAGCCAGGGAGTCAACACAGATACGCAGTATTTT.

Remarks on this clonotype: A read error may produce the germline difference seen at one junction end. This rearrangement joins TRBV7-2 to TRBJ2-2; TRBD1 or TRBD2 may be the D gene (5 bases each). The CDR3 has 15 residues. Germline V lookup: CDR1 SGHTA, CDR2 FQGNSA. The CDR3 coding sequence is TGTGCCAGCAGCTTAGACAGACAGAACACCGGGGAGCTGTCTTTT. Protein product: CASSLDRQNTGELSF.

V and J are TRBV6-5 and TRBJ2-1; the match to TRBD2 covers 7 bases. J was trimmed by 3 bases and V by 2 bases; bases with no gene match: 4. The V gene's germline CDR1 is MNHEY and CDR2 SVGAGI. The CDR3 sequence is 15 residues long. CDR3 residues: CASSYQRDVYNEQFF. For the CDR3, the DNA is TGTGCCAGCAGTTACCAGCGGGATGTCTACAATGAGCAGTTCTTC.

Only a few counts were recorded for this clonotype. The chain couples TRBV5-6 to TRBJ2-4, with D hard to call. Germline lookup yields CDR1 SGHDT and CDR2 YYEEEE. The CDR3 covers 17 residues. Trimming removed 1 base from V and 0 bases from J, with 14 bases in between. The CDR3 region has the DNA TGTGCCAGCAGCTTGTGGGCGACACTTCTAGCCAAAAACATTCAGTACTTC. Its protein product is CASSLWATLLAKNIQYF.

The gene calls are TRBV20-1 and TRBJ2-5; 7 bases match TRBD1. In germline, CDR1 is DFQATT, CDR2 SNEGSKA (reference sequence). V lost 6 bases to trimming and J lost 1 base; unmatched junction nucleotides: 11. CDR3 length equals 15 residues. DNA of the CDR3: TGCAGTGCCCACCCACCGACAGGGCGCCAAGAGACCCAGTACTTC. This translates into CSAHPPTGRQETQYF.

This chain uses TRBV5-1 with TRBJ2-7; no clear D. This CDR3 contains 10 residues. The germline V gene has CDR1 SGHRS and CDR2 YFSETQ. V gave up 1 base and J gave up 6 bases, with 2 bases separating them. DNA for the CDR3: TGCGCCAGCAGCTTGAGCGAGCAGTACTTC. This translates into CASSLSEQYF.

The rearrangement joins TRBV5-1 to TRBJ2-2; D possibly uses TRBD1 or TRBD2 (6 bases each). Germline CDR1 SGHRS, CDR2 YFSETQ. V dropped 5 bases and J dropped 4 bases, with 12 bases sitting between them. This CDR3 is 14 amino acids long. The CDR3 protein is CASSRLGGTGELFF. CDR3 nucleotides: TGCGCCAGCAGTCGACTAGGGGGCACCGGGGAGCTGTTTTTT.

In its sample, this clonotype was seen a few times. The chain is built from TRBV6-2 or TRBV6-3 and TRBJ2-4; either TRBD1 or TRBD2 may supply D (7 bases each). This CDR3 spans 20 amino acids. Germline values: CDR1 MNHEY, CDR2 SVGEGT. The V end was cut by 2 bases, the J end by 1 base, with 24 bases between. CDR3 nucleotides: TGTGCCAGCAGTTACGGGGGACCTCAGGGGGGGGTGATGGCCAAAAACATTCAGTACTTC. Translating it yields CASSYGGPQGGVMAKNIQYF.

The CDR3 sequence is CASSLRGLEVETQYF. The CDR3 DNA sequence: TGTGCCAGCAGCTTACGCGGACTAGAAGTAGAGACCCAGTACTTC. The chain links TRBV7-3 to TRBJ2-5, with 7 bases that match TRBD2. The CDR3 runs 15 residues. Germline assignment: CDR1 SGHTA and CDR2 FQGTGA. The trim removed 2 bases at V and 4 bases at J, leaving 7 bases unmatched. Using reference TRBV7-3 and TRBJ2-5 for the parts outside the CDR3, the full variable domain is GAGVSQTPSNKVTEKGKYVELRCDPISGHTALYWYRQSLGQGPEFLIYFQGTGAADDSGLPNDRFFAVRPEGSVSTLKIQRTERGDSAVYLCASSLRGLEVETQYFGPGTRLLVL.

The chain uses TRBV20-1 and TRBJ2-7; D not resolved. The CDR3 is 11 residues long. With 5 bases removed from V and 6 bases from J, the gap between germline ends came to 11 bases. Per germline, CDR1 DFQATT and CDR2 SNEGSKA (reference sequence). The CDR3 region has the DNA TGCAGTGCTTACCCGTCCGGCGAGCAGTACTTC. This encodes CSAYPSGEQYF.

The V call is TRBV7-9, the J call TRBJ1-5; D is perhaps TRBD1 (6 bases). Germline CDR1 and CDR2: SEHNR and FQNEAQ (reference sequence). This CDR3 has 13 amino acids. Trimming took off 1 base at V and 7 bases at J, with 8 bases between the two ends. For the CDR3, the DNA is TGTGCCAGCAGCTTAGTAGGGGGACAGCCCCAGCATTTT. Protein product: CASSLVGGQPQHF. Looking up the rest from reference TRBV7-9 and TRBJ1-5 gives the full variable domain: DTGVSQNPRHKITKRGQNVTFRCDPISEHNRLYWYRQTLGQGPEFLTYFQNEAQLEKSRLLSDRFSAERPKGSFSTLEIQRTEQGDSAMYLCASSLVGGQPQHFGDGTRLSIL.

This chain uses TRBV2 with TRBJ1-4; no clear D. Trimming took 6 bases from V and 8 from J, leaving 7 bases between them. In germline, CDR1 is SNHLY, CDR2 FYNNEI. The CDR3 totals 11 residues. The CDR3 DNA reads as TGTGCCAGCAGGGCTTTCGAAAAACTGTTTTTT. It is translated as CASRAFEKLFF.

The CDR3 is CASSVAGLAGAEQFF. CDR3 DNA sequence: TGTGCCAGCAGCGTAGCTGGGCTAGCGGGAGCTGAGCAGTTCTTC. The chain joins TRBV9 to TRBJ2-1; 10 bases map to TRBD2. V dropped 0 bases and J dropped 9; count of bases not matched to a gene: 6. The CDR3 extends over 15 amino acids. Germline assignment: CDR1 SGDLS and CDR2 YYNGEE.